Each of the 5 T cell receptor beta chains below was sequenced from the same sample in a study of T cell changes during pregnancy in multiple sclerosis. No antigens are known for them. Produced via immunoSEQ multiplex PCR; TCRdb's table is partial and in-frame only. Here the sample spans fewer than 500 clones, 66% being singletons. The sequencing sample was made of cultured CD4+ T cells. The receptors come from a female patient with multiple sclerosis, enrolled in a pregnancy study. Some clones in this sample may be carry-over from other donors' samples.

The V call is TRBV27, the J call TRBJ2-1, with 9 bases that match TRBD2. The CDR3 sequence is 13 residues long. The trim removed 7 bases at V and 9 bases at J, leaving 7 bases unmatched. The germline gives CDR1 MNHEY, CDR2 SMNVEV (reference sequence). The CDR3 bases are TGTGCCAGCACCGGCGGGGGGGCAGTTGAGCAGTTCTTC. It codes for CASTGGGAVEQFF.

This chain links TRBV30 with TRBJ2-5; 8 positions match TRBD2. The trim removed 1 base at V and 1 base at J, leaving 5 bases unmatched. The CDR3 sequence is 15 residues long. CDR1 is GTSNPN, CDR2 SVGIG, per germline (reference sequence). CDR3 region: CAWSDGTSGQETQYF. CDR3 DNA: TGTGCCTGGAGTGATGGAACTAGCGGCCAAGAGACCCAGTACTTC. Full variable domain (outside the CDR3, taken from reference TRBV30 and TRBJ2-5): SQTIHQWPATLVQPVGSPLSLECTVEGTSNPNLYWYRQAAGRGLQLLFYSVGIGQISSEVPQNLSASRPQDRQFILSSKKLLLSDSGFYLCAWSDGTSGQETQYFGPGTRLLVL.

Judged by abundance, this clone is medium-sized. The V gene is TRBV18, the J gene TRBJ1-2; TRBD1 might be the D (5 bases). The CDR3 is 15 residues long. V shed 3 bases and J shed 7 bases, with 18 bases lying between them. Per the germline V gene, CDR1 is KGHSH and CDR2 is LQKENI. CDR3 DNA: TGTGCCAGCTCACCCCCACGAGCACAGGTCCGTGGCTACACCTTC. Amino acid sequence: CASSPPRAQVRGYTF.

The genes are TRBV6-6 and TRBJ1-4; maybe TRBD1 (6 bases). Germline lookup yields CDR1 MNHNY and CDR2 SVGAGI (reference sequence). The CDR3 has 13 amino acids. Trimming left V 6 bases short and J 5 bases short, with 10 bases between. The CDR3 bases are TGTGCCAGCAGGACAGGACCCAATGAAAAACTGTTTTTT. As protein: CASRTGPNEKLFF.

The chain joins TRBV9 to TRBJ1-2; no firm D call. Between the trimmed V and J ends, which lost 0 bases and 5 bases, there was a span of 17 bases. CDR1 SGDLS and CDR2 YYNGEE come from the germline V gene. This CDR3 has 16 amino acids. This chain's CDR3 is CASSVGSNRRGYGYTF. The CDR3 DNA reads as TGTGCCAGCAGCGTAGGATCCAATAGGCGAGGGTATGGCTACACCTTC.